This passage covers 22 T cell receptor beta chains from one sample sequenced in a study of graft-versus-host responses after intestinal transplantation. Using immunoSEQ multiplex PCR, the repertoire was profiled, and TCRdb retains in-frame clones only, with some absent. Found here are 100,000 or so clones, roughly 84% of them singletons; the top ten hold roughly 0.97%. Antigen specificity for these receptors is unknown. This specimen consisted of unstimulated CD4+ T cells sorted from spleen or lymph node cells, obtained before transplant. The receptors derive from a human donor who was the organ donor for an intestinal transplant.

This chain connects TRBV6-5 to TRBJ1-4; unclear D gene. Trimming left V 5 bases short and J 5 bases short, with 9 bases between. Germline V lookup: CDR1 MNHEY, CDR2 SVGAGI. This CDR3 has 13 amino acids. CDR3: CASSRELNEKLFF. DNA for the CDR3: TGTGCCAGCAGTCGGGAGCTGAATGAAAAACTGTTTTTT.

The CDR3 nucleotides read TGTGCCAGCAGAGATAACGGGGGGAACACTGAAGCTTTCTTT. It translates to CASRDNGGNTEAFF. This chain joins TRBV6-5 and TRBJ1-1; tentatively, D is TRBD1 (5 bases). CDR3 size: 14 residues. Between the trimmed V and J ends, which lost 6 bases and 1 base, there was a span of 12 bases. Germline lookup yields CDR1 MNHEY and CDR2 SVGAGI.

The chain recombines TRBV30 with TRBJ2-3; D might be TRBD2 (6 bases). CDR1 is GTSNPN, CDR2 SVGIG, per germline (reference sequence). Trimming pared 4 bases from V and 5 bases from J, leaving 13 bases between. This CDR3 contains 13 residues. CDR3 loop: CAWKRRGRDTQYF. For the CDR3, the DNA is TGTGCCTGGAAGAGGCGGGGAAGAGATACGCAGTATTTT.

This chain connects TRBV19 to TRBJ1-2; D is unresolved. This CDR3 is 15 amino acids long. Per germline, CDR1 LNHDA and CDR2 SQIVND (reference sequence). Trimming pared 9 bases from V and 3 bases from J, leaving 20 bases between. The CDR3 region is CASRKNGVGDYGYTF. CDR3 nucleotide sequence: TGTGCCAGCCGAAAAAATGGGGTCGGAGACTATGGCTACACCTTC.

V is TRBV4-2 and J is TRBJ2-5, with 7 bases matching TRBD1. From germline, CDR1 is LGHNA and CDR2 YNFKEQ. The CDR3 runs to 13 residues. V shed 1 base and J 4 bases; nucleotides not matched to a gene: 0. CDR3 nucleotides: TGTGCCAGCAGCCAAGGACAGGGAGAGACCCAGTACTTC. Its translation: CASSQGQGETQYF.

The chain carries TRBV20-1 and TRBJ2-7; D is ambiguous. Germline CDR1 is DFQATT and CDR2 is SNEGSKA (reference sequence). The CDR3 sequence is 8 residues long. Trimming shortened V by 4 bases and J by 5 bases, and 0 bases separated the two germline ends. The CDR3 loop reads CSANEQYF. CDR3 nucleotides: TGCAGTGCTAACGAGCAGTACTTC.

The CDR3 spells CASSAGVTGGSNQPQHF. The CDR3 region has the DNA TGTGCCAGCAGCGCCGGCGTGACAGGGGGTAGCAATCAGCCCCAGCATTTT. This chain connects TRBV9 to TRBJ1-5; the match to TRBD1 covers 9 bases. From germline, CDR1 is SGDLS and CDR2 YYNGEE. After removal of 3 bases from V and 0 bases from J, the junction contained 7 bases not matched to a gene. The CDR3 has 17 amino acids.

The rearrangement joins TRBV7-9 to TRBJ1-1; 12 nucleotides agree with TRBD1. Trimming cost V 5 bases and J 1 base; bases outside gene matches: 8. This CDR3 comprises 17 residues. The germline V gene encodes CDR1 SEHNR and CDR2 FQNEAQ (reference sequence). In DNA form, the CDR3 reads TGTGCCAGCAGCCCGCTACCGGGACAGGGGGCGAACACTGAAGCTTTCTTT. This gives the protein CASSPLPGQGANTEAFF.

This chain joins TRBV11-2 and TRBJ2-1, with 14 bases aligning to TRBD2. Germline V CDR1 and CDR2: SGHAT, FQNNGV. CDR3 length: 14 residues. V was clipped by 2 bases and J by 10 bases; unmatched bases: 1. DNA of the CDR3: TGTGCCAGCAGCTTACGGACTAGCGGGGGGGAGCAGTTCTTC. This codes for CASSLRTSGGEQFF.

The chain carries TRBV7-6 and TRBJ2-5; possibly TRBD2 for D (6 bases). This CDR3 comprises 13 residues. Germline V gene lookup returns CDR1 SGHVS and CDR2 FNYEAQ. V lost 4 bases, J lost 3 bases, and 9 bases lay in between. CDR3 DNA: TGTGCCAGCAGCTGGGGACTGAAAGAGACCCAGTACTTC. Amino acid sequence: CASSWGLKETQYF.

The rearrangement links TRBV10-3 to TRBJ1-1, with D perhaps matching TRBD1 (6 bases). This CDR3 comprises 13 residues. Trimming stripped 7 bases from V and 4 bases from J, with 13 bases between. Looked up from germline, CDR1 is ENHRY and CDR2 is SYGVKD. The CDR3 region is CAIKVGGATEAFF. The CDR3 DNA sequence: TGTGCCATCAAGGTCGGGGGGGCCACTGAAGCTTTCTTT.

V and J are TRBV7-9 and TRBJ1-2; D call uncertain. Trimming took off 1 base at V and 5 bases at J, with 14 bases between the two ends. The CDR3 spans 15 residues. Germline values: CDR1 SEHNR, CDR2 FQNEAQ (reference sequence). In nucleotides, the CDR3 is TGTGCCAGCAGCTTAGTCAAGAGGCCAGAGTATGGCTACACCTTC. Its translation: CASSLVKRPEYGYTF.

The V call is TRBV27, the J call TRBJ2-1; TRBD1 matches 7 bases. The CDR3 runs 15 residues. Germline CDR1 and CDR2: MNHEY and SMNVEV (reference sequence). The V segment lost 5 bases and the J segment 4 bases; nucleotides outside the gene matches: 8. The CDR3 DNA reads as TGTGCCAGCAGTGCCCCGGGACAGCTGTACAATGAGCAGTTCTTC. It is translated as CASSAPGQLYNEQFF.

The chain carries TRBV18 and TRBJ1-6, with TRBD1 matching 10 bases. The V gene's germline CDR1 is KGHSH and CDR2 LQKENI. With V trimmed by 4 bases and J by 10 bases, 7 bases remained unmatched. This CDR3 spans 15 amino acids. In DNA form, the CDR3 reads TGTGCCAGCTCACGGGACAGGGGCCTCCTATCACCCCTCCACTTT. Residues: CASSRDRGLLSPLHF.

The CDR3 reads CASSADRGQNTQYF. For the CDR3, the DNA is TGTGCCAGCAGTGCGGACAGGGGGCAAAATACGCAGTATTTT. This rearrangement joins TRBV2 to TRBJ2-3; 11 bases agree with TRBD1. The trim removed 4 bases at V and 7 bases at J, leaving 4 bases unmatched. The CDR3 has 14 residues. The germline gives CDR1 SNHLY, CDR2 FYNNEI.

This clone was seen once. The chain combines TRBV6-5 with TRBJ1-2; 7 bases align to TRBD1. The germline V gene has CDR1 MNHEY and CDR2 SVGAGI. The CDR3 length is 15 residues. The junction had 6 bases not matched to a gene; V was cut back by 2 bases and J by 3 bases. CDR3 sequence (DNA): TGTGCCAGCAGTTACGCAGGGGGGGGTGACTATGGCTACACCTTC. It codes for CASSYAGGGDYGYTF.

Note on this clone: The sample has other DNA sequences that encode this CDR3 too. The V call is TRBV4-1, the J call TRBJ1-5; D not resolved. With 0 bases removed from V and 1 base from J, the gap between germline ends came to 4 bases. This CDR3 is 14 amino acids long. Germline V gene lookup returns CDR1 MGHRA and CDR2 YSYEKL. The CDR3 is CASSQEGSNQPQHF. DNA for the CDR3: TGCGCCAGCAGCCAAGAGGGCAGCAATCAGCCCCAGCATTTT.

V is TRBV7-2 and J is TRBJ1-1; D possibly corresponds to TRBD1 (6 bases). This CDR3 is 14 amino acids long. Trimming shortened V by 2 bases and J by 0 bases, and 7 bases separated the two germline ends. Germline lookup yields CDR1 SGHTA and CDR2 FQGNSA. This chain's CDR3 is CASSLNRVNTEAFF. CDR3 bases: TGTGCCAGCAGCTTAAACAGGGTGAACACTGAAGCTTTCTTT.

This clone was detected once. This chain uses TRBV28 with TRBJ2-7, with TRBD1 matching 7 bases. This CDR3 is 14 amino acids long. V shed 4 bases and J 2 bases; nucleotides not matched to a gene: 5. CDR1 is MDHEN and CDR2 is SYDVKM in the germline V gene. CDR3 sequence reads: CASSWAGTAYEQYF. The DNA of the CDR3 is TGTGCCAGCAGTTGGGCTGGGACAGCCTACGAGCAGTACTTC.

This chain links TRBV11-2 with TRBJ1-3; D not resolved. The V end was cut by 4 bases, the J end by 4 bases, with 11 bases between. The germline V gene has CDR1 SGHAT and CDR2 FQNNGV. CDR3 length equals 14 residues. This chain's CDR3 is CASSSRMSGNTIYF. The CDR3 region has the DNA TGTGCCAGCAGCTCTAGGATGTCAGGAAACACCATATATTTT.

The chain uses TRBV7-3 and TRBJ2-7; the D is unclear. Deletions cut 9 bases from V and 6 bases from J, with 27 bases between. The CDR3 spans 16 residues. Germline lookup yields CDR1 SGHTA and CDR2 FQGTGA. Here the CDR3 reads CARYSKAGHGLSEQYF. The CDR3 bases are TGTGCCAGATACTCAAAAGCAGGCCATGGTCTCTCCGAGCAGTACTTC. Using reference TRBV7-3 and TRBJ2-7 for the parts outside the CDR3, the full variable domain is GAGVSQTPSNKVTEKGKYVELRCDPISGHTALYWYRQSLGQGPEFLIYFQGTGAADDSGLPNDRFFAVRPEGSVSTLKIQRTERGDSAVYLCARYSKAGHGLSEQYFGPGTRLTVT.

This clone was seen a handful of times. The chain has TRBV7-3 and TRBJ2-7, with 8 bases matching TRBD1. Germline V CDR1 and CDR2: SGHTA, FQGTGA. V lost 0 bases to trimming and J lost 3 bases; unmatched junction nucleotides: 4. This CDR3 contains 15 residues. DNA of the CDR3: TGTGCCAGCAGCTTAACGTCCGGACAGGGCTACGAGCAGTACTTC. This gives the protein CASSLTSGQGYEQYF.